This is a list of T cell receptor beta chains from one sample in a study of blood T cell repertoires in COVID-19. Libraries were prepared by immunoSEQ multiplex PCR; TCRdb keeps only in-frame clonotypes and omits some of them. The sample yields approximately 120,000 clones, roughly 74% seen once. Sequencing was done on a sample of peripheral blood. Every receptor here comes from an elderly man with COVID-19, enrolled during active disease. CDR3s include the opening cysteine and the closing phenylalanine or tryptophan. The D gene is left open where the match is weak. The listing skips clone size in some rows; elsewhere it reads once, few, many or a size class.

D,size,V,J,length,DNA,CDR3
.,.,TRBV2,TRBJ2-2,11,TGTGCCAGCACCTTATCCGGGGAGCTGTTTTTT,CASTLSGELFF
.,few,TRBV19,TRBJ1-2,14,TGTGCCAGTAGGCCCCCAGGGGTTAACTATGGCTACACCTTC,CASRPPGVNYGYTF
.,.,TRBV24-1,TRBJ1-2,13,TGTGCCACCAGTAGGACAGTCAACTATGGCTACACCTTC,CATSRTVNYGYTF
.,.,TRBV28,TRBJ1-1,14,TGTGCCAGCAGGGAGACCCGAACTAACACTGAAGCTTTCTTT,CASRETRTNTEAFF
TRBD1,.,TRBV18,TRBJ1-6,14,TGTGCCAGCTCACCGACAGGGAAAGACTCACCCCTCCACTTT,CASSPTGKDSPLHF
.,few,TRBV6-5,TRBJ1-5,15,TGTGCCAGCAGCCGCTCAGGCCCCAGCAATCAGCCCCAGCATTTT,CASSRSGPSNQPQHF
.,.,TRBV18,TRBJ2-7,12,TGTGCCAGCTCACCCGGGGGCTACGAGCAGTACTTC,CASSPGGYEQYF
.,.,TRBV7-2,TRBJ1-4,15,TGTGCCAGCAGCTCTTTCCCAGGAACTAATGAAAAACTGTTTTTT,CASSSFPGTNEKLFF
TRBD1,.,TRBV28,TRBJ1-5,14,TGTGCCAGCAGTTTGGGACAGGGCCGGCAGCCCCAGCATTTT,CASSLGQGRQPQHF
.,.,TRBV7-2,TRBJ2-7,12,TGTGCCAGCAGCTTCGGGAGTGGAGAGCAGTACTTC,CASSFGSGEQYF
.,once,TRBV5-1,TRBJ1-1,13,TGCGCCAGCAGCTTGGGAGCGAACACTGAAGCTTTCTTT,CASSLGANTEAFF
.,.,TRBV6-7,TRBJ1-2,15,TGTGCCAGCAGTTACACCGTCCGGGGGGACTATGGCTACACCTTC,CASSYTVRGDYGYTF
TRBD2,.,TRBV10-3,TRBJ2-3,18,TGTGCCACTTCTGGTGAAGCTAGCGGGCGCGGAAGCACAGATACGCAGTATTTT,CATSGEASGRGSTDTQYF
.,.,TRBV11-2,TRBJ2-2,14,TGTGCCAGCAGCCCTGCCTGGACTACCGGGGAGCTGTTTTTT,CASSPAWTTGELFF
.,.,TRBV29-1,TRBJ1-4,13,TGCAGCGTTAGCCGGGAAACTAATGAAAAACTGTTTTTT,CSVSRETNEKLFF
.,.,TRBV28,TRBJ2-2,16,TGTGCCAGCAGTTTATTTCAGGCCCCGAACACCGGGGAGCTGTTTTTT,CASSLFQAPNTGELFF
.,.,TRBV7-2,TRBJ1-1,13,TGTGCCAGCAGTTCACACCTGAACACTGAAGCTTTCTTT,CASSSHLNTEAFF
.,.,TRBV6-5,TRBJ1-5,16,TGTGCCAGCAGTTACTCGTCAGGTCGAGGCAATCAGCCCCAGCATTTT,CASSYSSGRGNQPQHF
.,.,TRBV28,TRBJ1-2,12,TGTGCCAGCAGTCTGAGGTTATATGGCTACACCTTC,CASSLRLYGYTF
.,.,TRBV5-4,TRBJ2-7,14,TGTGCCAGCAGCTTGTCAGGAAACACCTACGAGCAGTACTTC,CASSLSGNTYEQYF
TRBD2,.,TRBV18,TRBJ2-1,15,TGTGCCAGCTCACTGACTAGCGGCTCCTACAATGAGCAGTTCTTC,CASSLTSGSYNEQFF
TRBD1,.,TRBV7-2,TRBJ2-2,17,TGTGCCAGCAGATATCTTCCGGGACAGGGAGACACCGGGGAGCTGTTTTTT,CASRYLPGQGDTGELFF
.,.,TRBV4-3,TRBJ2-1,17,TGCGCCAGCAGCCACTTCCCCCAGGCGGGGTCATACGATGAGCAGTTCTTC,CASSHFPQAGSYDEQFF
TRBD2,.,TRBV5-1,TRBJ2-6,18,TGCGCCAGCAGCTCTGGCGCGGGAGGGCCGCATGGGGCCAACGTCCTGACTTTC,CASSSGAGGPHGANVLTF
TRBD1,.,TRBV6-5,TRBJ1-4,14,TGTGCCAGCAGAAGACAGGGGGCGGTTGAAAAACTGTTTTTT,CASRRQGAVEKLFF
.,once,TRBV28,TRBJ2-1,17,TGTGCCAGCAGTCTTGTTCTAGCAGGAACATTTGATAATGAGCAGTTCTTC,CASSLVLAGTFDNEQFF
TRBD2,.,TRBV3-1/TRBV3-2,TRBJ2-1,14,TGTGCCAGCAGCCAAGATACCAGCGGGAGGGTTAGGCTCTTC,CASSQDTSGRVRLF
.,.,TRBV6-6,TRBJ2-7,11,TGTGCCAGCAGTTCCACTAGCGAGCAGTACTTC,CASSSTSEQYF
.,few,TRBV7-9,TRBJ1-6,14,TGTGCCAGCAGCTTAGAACAGTATAATTCACCCCTCCACTTT,CASSLEQYNSPLHF
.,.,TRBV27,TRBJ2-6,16,TGTGCCAGCAGTTTGAACGGCGGGACTGGGGCCAACGTCCTGACTTTC,CASSLNGGTGANVLTF
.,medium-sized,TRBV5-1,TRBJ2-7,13,TGCGCCAGCAGAGTAGGGGGATCGTACGAGCAGTACTTC,CASRVGGSYEQYF
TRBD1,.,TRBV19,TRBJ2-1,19,TGTGCCAGTAGTATAGAAATAGTTTCCGGGACAGTGGAGTTAAATGAGCAGTTCTTC,CASSIEIVSGTVELNEQFF
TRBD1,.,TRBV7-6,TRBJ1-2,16,TGTGCCAGCAGTCGTACCAGGGGGGCGGACAACTATGGCTACACCTTC,CASSRTRGADNYGYTF
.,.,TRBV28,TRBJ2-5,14,TGTGCCAGCAGTCCTGATACTAGGAGAGAGACCCAGTACTTC,CASSPDTRRETQYF
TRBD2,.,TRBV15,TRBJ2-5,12,TGTGCCACCAGCAGGGGGGGGGAGACCCAGTACTTC,CATSRGGETQYF
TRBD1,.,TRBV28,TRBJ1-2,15,TGTGCCAGCAGCCTACAGGGGACGCTTAGCTATGGCTACACCTTC,CASSLQGTLSYGYTF
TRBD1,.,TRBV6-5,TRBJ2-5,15,TGTGCCAGCAGTACGACAGGGGGCTCCCAAGAGACCCAGTACTTC,CASSTTGGSQETQYF
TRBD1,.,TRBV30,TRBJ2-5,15,TGTGCCTGGAGTGTGAATTCAGGGGGCAGTGAGACCCAGTACTTC,CAWSVNSGGSETQYF
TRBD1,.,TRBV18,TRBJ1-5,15,TGTGCCAGCTCACCACAGGGACAGAAGTATCAGCCCCAGCATTTT,CASSPQGQKYQPQHF
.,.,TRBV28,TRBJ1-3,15,TGTGCCAGCAGTTTGCCGGAGAGCTCTGGAAACACCATATATTTT,CASSLPESSGNTIYF
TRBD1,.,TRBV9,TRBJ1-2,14,TGTGCCAGCAGCGTAGGAATACAGGGGAAAGGCTACACCTTC,CASSVGIQGKGYTF
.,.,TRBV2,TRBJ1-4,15,TGTGCCAGCAGTGAAATAACAGGCTCTAATGAAAAACTGTTTTTT,CASSEITGSNEKLFF
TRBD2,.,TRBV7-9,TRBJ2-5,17,TGTGCCAGCAGCACCAAGTTAATGGGAGGGCCTTTCGAGACCCAGTACTTC,CASSTKLMGGPFETQYF
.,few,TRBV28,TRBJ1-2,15,TGTGCCAGCAGTCTAACCGGAGCAAGCCACTATGGCTACACCTTC,CASSLTGASHYGYTF
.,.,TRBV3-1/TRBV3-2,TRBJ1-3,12,TGTGCCAGCAGCCAGGGAGGGAACACCATATATTTT,CASSQGGNTIYF
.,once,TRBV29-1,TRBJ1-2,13,TGCAGCGTTGTATCTCGGGGAGGCTATGGCTACACCTTC,CSVVSRGGYGYTF
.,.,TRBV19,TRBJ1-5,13,TGTGCCAGTAACTTTATTGGCAATCAGCCCCAGCATTTT,CASNFIGNQPQHF
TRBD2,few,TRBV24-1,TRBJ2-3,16,TGTGCCACCAGTGATGGCGGACTAGCGGGAGCCGATACGCAGTATTTT,CATSDGGLAGADTQYF
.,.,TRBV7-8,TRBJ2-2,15,TGTGCCAGCAGCTCCCGGGACTCCAGCACCGGGGAGCTGTTTTTT,CASSSRDSSTGELFF
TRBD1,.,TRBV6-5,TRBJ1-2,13,TGTGCCAGCAGTATCGGGACAGTCTATGGCTACACCTTC,CASSIGTVYGYTF
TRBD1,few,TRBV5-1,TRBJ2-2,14,TGCGCCAGCAGCTATGGACAGGGTCCCGGGGAGCTGTTTTTT,CASSYGQGPGELFF
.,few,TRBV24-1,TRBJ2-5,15,TGTGCCACCAGTCCTACCGGGACAACCCCGGAGACCCAGTACTTC,CATSPTGTTPETQYF
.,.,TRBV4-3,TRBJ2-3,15,TGCGCCAGCAGCCCTACCAGGGGTAGCACAGATACGCAGTATTTT,CASSPTRGSTDTQYF
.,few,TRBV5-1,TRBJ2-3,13,TGCGCCAGCAGCTCGTATAGCACAGATACGCAGTATTTT,CASSSYSTDTQYF
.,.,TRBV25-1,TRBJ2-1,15,TGTGCCAGCAGTGAATTCGGGAGCTCCTACAATGAGCAGTTCTTC,CASSEFGSSYNEQFF
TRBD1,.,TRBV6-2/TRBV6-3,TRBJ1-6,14,TGTGCCAGCAGTCGGGACAGGGAGAATTCACCCCTCCACTTT,CASSRDRENSPLHF
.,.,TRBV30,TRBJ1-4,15,TGTGCCTGGAGGGTCCCGGGGGGGACTAATGAAAAACTGTTTTTT,CAWRVPGGTNEKLFF
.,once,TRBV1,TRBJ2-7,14,TGCACCAGCAGCCAAGATTGCTCCGGCTACGAGCAGTACTTC,CTSSQDCSGYEQYF
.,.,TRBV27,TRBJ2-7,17,TGTGCCAGCAGTATCCGGGCTTGGCGGAGGTCCCGGGACGAGCAGTACTTC,CASSIRAWRRSRDEQYF